The subject of this entry is one TCR beta chain. This sample is drawn from a study of patients and donors after allogeneic stem cell transplantation. TCRdb itself ran the RT-PCR reads through MiXCR, one entry per CDR3 protein. Altogether more than 850,000 distinct CDR3 sequences are present, over 15% being singletons, with the ten largest covering 6%. The V end lost 1 base, the J end lost 3 bases, and 15 bases lay between the germline ends. CDR3 size: 17 residues. Germline loops: CDR1 LGHDT, CDR2 YNNKEL (reference sequence). Sequenced material: blood, either unsorted or a sorted T cell fraction (not recorded which). The TCR sequence derives from a human donor who was either an allogeneic HSCT recipient or a stem cell or donor lymphocyte infusion donor (not recorded which). It is not recorded whose cells these are; they may come from a transplant donor. The V gene is TRBV3-1, the J gene TRBJ1-4; D is perhaps TRBD1 (6 bases). The CDR3 bases are TGTGCCAGCAGCCAAGCCCACAGGGAGGGCTCTAATGAAAAACTGTTTTTT. This codes for CASSQAHREGSNEKLFF. Based on the CDR3 plus reference TRBV3-1 and TRBJ1-4, the full variable domain is DTAVSQTPKYLVTQMGNDKSIKCEQNLGHDTMYWYKQDSKKFLKIMFSYNNKELIINETVPNRFSPKSPDKAHLNLHINSLELGDSAVYFCASSQAHREGSNEKLFFGSGTQLSVL.